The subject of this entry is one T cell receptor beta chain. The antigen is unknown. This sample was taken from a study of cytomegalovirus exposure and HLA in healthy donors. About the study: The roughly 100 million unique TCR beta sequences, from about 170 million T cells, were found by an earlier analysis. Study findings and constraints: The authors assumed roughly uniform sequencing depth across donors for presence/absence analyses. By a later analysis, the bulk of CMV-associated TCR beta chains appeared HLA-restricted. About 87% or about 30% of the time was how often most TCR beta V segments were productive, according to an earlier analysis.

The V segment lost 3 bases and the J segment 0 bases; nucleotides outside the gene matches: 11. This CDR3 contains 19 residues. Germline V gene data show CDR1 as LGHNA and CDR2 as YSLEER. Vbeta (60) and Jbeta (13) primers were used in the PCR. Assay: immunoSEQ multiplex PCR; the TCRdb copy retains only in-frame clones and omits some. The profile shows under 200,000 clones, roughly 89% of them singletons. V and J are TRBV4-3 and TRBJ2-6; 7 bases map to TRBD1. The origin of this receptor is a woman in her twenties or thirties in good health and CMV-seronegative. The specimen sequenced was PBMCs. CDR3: CASSQVTGDSYSGANVLTF. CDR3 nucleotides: TGCGCCAGCAGCCAGGTAACTGGGGACAGCTACTCTGGGGCCAACGTCCTGACTTTC.